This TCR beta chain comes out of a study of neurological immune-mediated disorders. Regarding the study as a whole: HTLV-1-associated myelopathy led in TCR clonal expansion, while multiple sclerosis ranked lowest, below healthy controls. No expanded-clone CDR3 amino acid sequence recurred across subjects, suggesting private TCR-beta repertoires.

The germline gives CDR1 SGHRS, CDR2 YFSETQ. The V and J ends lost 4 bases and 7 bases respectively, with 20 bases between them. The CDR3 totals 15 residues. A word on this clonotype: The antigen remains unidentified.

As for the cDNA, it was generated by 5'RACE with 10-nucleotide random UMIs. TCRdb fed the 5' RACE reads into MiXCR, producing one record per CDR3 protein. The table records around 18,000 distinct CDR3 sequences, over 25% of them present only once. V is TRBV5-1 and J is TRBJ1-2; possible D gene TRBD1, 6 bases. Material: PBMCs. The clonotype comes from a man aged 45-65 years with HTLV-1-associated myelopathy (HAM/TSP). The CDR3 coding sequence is TGCGCCAGCAGCCGGGATCGTGGGGACACGCGTGGCTACACCTTC. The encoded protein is CASSRDRGDTRGYTF. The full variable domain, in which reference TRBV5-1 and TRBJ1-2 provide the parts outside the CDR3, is KAGVTQTPRYLIKTRGQQVTLSCSPISGHRSVSWYQQTPGQGLQFLFEYFSETQRNKGNFPGRFSGRQFSNSRSEMNVSTLELGDSALYLCASSRDRGDTRGYTFGSGTRLTVV.